The rows below give T cell receptor beta chains drawn from one sample of a study of blood T cell repertoires in COVID-19. This table comes from immunoSEQ multiplex PCR, and its TCRdb copy is limited to in-frame clones, with some not included. Of about 210,000 clones detected, 85% to 90% appear once; the ten largest clones hold about 1.7%. The sequenced material came from peripheral blood. The receptors stem from a man aged 18-30 years with active or convalescent COVID-19. Each CDR3 is given without its conserved first and last residue. Each record gives: V gene, J gene, CDR3 protein.

TRBV7-6,TRBJ2-5,ASSRSGRAPETQY
TRBV4-3,TRBJ2-1,ASSQGARTLAYNEQF
TRBV7-9,TRBJ2-3,ASSTRTAGPGDTQY
TRBV11-2,TRBJ2-7,ASSLSGLAGVD
TRBV29-1,TRBJ2-2,SVQTSGGTGELF
TRBV30,TRBJ2-5,AWSAPTGTGGETQY
TRBV5-1,TRBJ2-7,ASSLVDRGRLEQY
TRBV5-8,TRBJ1-3,ASSTGVAGNTIY
TRBV14,TRBJ2-1,ASSQQGAGYNEQF
TRBV19,TRBJ1-5,ASSIAHNQPQH
TRBV27,TRBJ1-2,ASSRAGTGDYGYT
TRBV2,TRBJ1-2,ASSPGQGPNYGYT
TRBV7-8,TRBJ2-3,ASSLTSPPTDTQY
TRBV7-6,TRBJ2-5,ASSISDRGETQY
TRBV19,TRBJ2-2,ASSGSRGGELF
TRBV7-9,TRBJ1-2,ASSTQNPGQRGHGYT
TRBV6-5,TRBJ2-7,ASRFPGMGEQY
TRBV7-9,TRBJ1-1,ASSPGTGAF
TRBV24-1,TRBJ2-2,ATSPSGTLNTGELF
TRBV5-1,TRBJ2-1,ASSLVSGGLAQYNEQF
TRBV24-1,TRBJ2-3,ATSEASQADTQY
TRBV5-1,TRBJ2-1,ASSFESLTNEQF
TRBV10-3,TRBJ1-4,AISDPDDRVGEKLF
TRBV19,TRBJ1-1,ASSRTDLRNTEAF
TRBV27,TRBJ2-2,ASSFLTNTGELF
TRBV19,TRBJ2-4,ASIGQGANIQY
TRBV6-6,TRBJ1-5,ASSTGQSYQPQH
TRBV5-8,TRBJ1-3,ASSLILPGSRGNTIY
TRBV4-1,TRBJ1-2,ASSLESRGRSYGYT
TRBV12-3/TRBV12-4,TRBJ1-2,ASSPGTDNGYT
TRBV14,TRBJ1-6,ASSQELAGYWSPLH
TRBV5-1,TRBJ2-7,ASSLDGDSPYEQY
TRBV5-1,TRBJ1-6,ASSPFQTGGDHNSPLH
TRBV6-5,TRBJ1-3,ASSPRTVSGNTIY
TRBV30,TRBJ1-5,AYEKGGNQPQH
TRBV5-1,TRBJ2-2,ASSPQGNTGELF
TRBV30,TRBJ1-5,AWSVRGLQPQH
TRBV6-1,TRBJ1-1,ASSEVPQGAFGTEAF
TRBV24-1,TRBJ1-1,ATSELTGKAF
TRBV21-1,TRBJ2-7,ASSTRVSTSRSTSEQY
TRBV13,TRBJ1-1,ASSFPSGGNTEAF
TRBV19,TRBJ1-1,ASKPGQGNTEAF
TRBV7-9,TRBJ2-3,ASSLLGGLDTQY
TRBV28,TRBJ1-3,ASSTRSGTGNTIY
TRBV5-1,TRBJ2-7,ASSLEAGPYEQY
TRBV14,TRBJ2-7,ASSQTGTGGREQY
TRBV6-1,TRBJ2-6,ASSEFSLQINSGANVLT
TRBV7-6,TRBJ2-1,ASSLGLGSYNEQF
TRBV30,TRBJ1-1,AWSVLKLNTEAF
TRBV6-6,TRBJ2-2,ASSYSAGGATGELF
TRBV5-1,TRBJ1-3,ASSLDTGSGNTIY
TRBV18,TRBJ2-3,ASSPSRDTQY
TRBV19,TRBJ2-7,ASSIGTGLAGREQY
TRBV6-5,TRBJ2-1,ASSFNSGGAHNEQF